Below, 30 T cell receptor beta chains from the same sample are listed, as sequenced in a study of regulatory T cells in long-lasting Graves disease. Through Arm-PCR of CDR3 regions and iRepertoire HTBI primers, TCR beta libraries were built. Each CDR3 protein is one row after TCRdb ran MiXCR on the multiplex PCR reads. This table holds about 340,000 distinct CDR3 sequences, around a fifth found once. Time point reported: persistent/refractory GD, antithyroid drugs over 5 years with positive TRAb. The TCR library was prepared using RNA isolated from PBMCs. Sequences were derived from peripheral blood mononuclear cells (PBMCs), sampled when the disease was refractory, from a patient treated with antithyroid drugs. The receptors were gathered from a female donor with Graves disease.

This clonotype has at least ten counts. The gene calls are TRBV12-3 or TRBV12-4 and TRBJ2-7; possibly TRBD2 for D (5 bases). Trimming took 4 bases from V and 5 from J, leaving 18 bases between them. The CDR3 has 15 residues. The CDR3 DNA is TGTGCCAGCAGTTCCGCGGGTAGGTACTTGGACGAGCAGTACTTC. Encoded protein: CASSSAGRYLDEQYF.

The V call is TRBV14, the J call TRBJ2-1; D remains ambiguous. Trimming cost V 9 bases and J 6 bases, with 9 bases left between them. CDR1 is SGHDN and CDR2 is FVKESK in the germline V gene. The CDR3 runs 11 residues. CDR3 nucleotides: TGTGCCAGGGACCGACCCAATGAGCAGTTCTTC. Translated, it gives CARDRPNEQFF.

This chain joins TRBV29-1 and TRBJ1-1; no reliable D call. Germline loops: CDR1 SQVTM, CDR2 ANQGSEA. The CDR3 length is 13 residues. Trimming removed 3 bases from V and 3 bases from J, with 11 bases in between. CDR3 DNA sequence: TGCAGCGTTGAGTCATGGGAGGACACTGAAGCTTTCTTT. Protein: CSVESWEDTEAFF.

This clonotype was seen a handful of times. A single base separates this from a much larger clone, so it may be a read error. This chain joins TRBV11-2 and TRBJ2-2; possible D gene TRBD2, 7 bases. The CDR3 is 13 residues long. CDR1 is SGHAT and CDR2 is FQNNGV in the germline V gene. The DNA of the CDR3 is TGTGCCAGCAGACGACGGGGGGCCGGGGGGCTGTTTTTT. Protein: CASRRRGAGGLFF.

This clonotype was counted between two and nine times. A much bigger clone sits one base away, suggesting this may be a read error. The J gene is TRBJ2-4, the V gene TRBV2; 8 nucleotides match TRBD2. From germline, CDR1 is SNHLY and CDR2 FYNNEI. CDR3 length equals 12 residues. CDR3 region: CASRGGGGKVCF. The CDR3 nucleotides are TGTGCCAGCAGAGGTGGCGGGGGGAAAGTTTGCTTC.

The chain recombines TRBV14 with TRBJ2-2; D may match TRBD1 or TRBD2 (5 bases each). The ends were cut back, 1 base at V and 4 bases at J, with 19 bases in the middle. The CDR3 spans 18 residues. CDR1 is SGHDN, CDR2 FVKESK, per germline. Written as DNA, the CDR3 is TGTGCCAGCAGCCAAGGGACCCCGGGGCGAGGAATCACCGGGGAGCTGTTTTTT. This encodes CASSQGTPGRGITGELFF.

V is TRBV20-1 and J is TRBJ1-3; 9 bases line up with TRBD1. This CDR3 contains 18 residues. CDR1 and CDR2 (germline): DFQATT, SNEGSKA (reference sequence). The junction had 15 bases not matched to a gene; V was cut back by 5 bases and J by 1 base. DNA of the CDR3: TGCAGTGCTTCCTCCGGGACAGGGTTTTTGAGTTCTGGAAACACCATATATTTT. Amino acid sequence: CSASSGTGFLSSGNTIYF.

The chain has TRBV7-9 and TRBJ2-7; D unresolved. The CDR3 is 15 amino acids. Germline V lookup: CDR1 SEHNR, CDR2 FQNEAQ (reference sequence). V was clipped by 4 bases and J by 1 base, with 14 bases between them. CDR3 DNA sequence: TGTGCCAGCAGCTCTGGTGTCGGACCTTCCTACGAGCAGTACTTC. As protein: CASSSGVGPSYEQYF. The full variable domain, rest sourced from reference TRBV7-9 and TRBJ2-7, is DTGVSQNPRHKITKRGQNVTFRCDPISEHNRLYWYRQTLGQGPEFLTYFQNEAQLEKSRLLSDRFSAERPKGSFSTLEIQRTEQGDSAMYLCASSSGVGPSYEQYFGPGTRLTVT.

This clonotype was seen only a few times. The rearrangement uses TRBV28 and TRBJ2-1, with a weak D call TRBD2 (6 bases). V lost 8 bases, J lost 12 bases, and 20 bases lay in between. The CDR3 runs to 13 residues. The germline V gene encodes CDR1 MDHEN and CDR2 SYDVKM. The DNA of the CDR3 is TGTGCCAGCCGCTCTGGGGGGATAACGGTGCAGTTCTTC. Protein sequence: CASRSGGITVQFF.

This clonotype was counted at least ten times. V and J are TRBV30 and TRBJ2-6; TRBD2 is a possible D gene (5 bases). The CDR3 runs 15 residues. Germline-derived CDR1 and CDR2 are GTSNPN and SVGIG (reference sequence). The V and J ends lost 7 bases and 0 bases respectively, with 13 bases between them. CDR3 DNA sequence: TGTGCCTCGGAGACGGGATTCTCTGGGGCCAACGTCCTGACTTTC. It yields the protein CASETGFSGANVLTF. Variable domain in full (rest from reference TRBV30 and TRBJ2-6): SQTIHQWPATLVQPVGSPLSLECTVEGTSNPNLYWYRQAAGRGLQLLFYSVGIGQISSEVPQNLSASRPQDRQFILSSKKLLLSDSGFYLCASETGFSGANVLTFGAGSRLTVL.

This clonotype occurred a few times. The chain has TRBV3-1 and TRBJ2-7; D call uncertain. Trimming removed 4 bases at V and 3 bases at J, with 19 bases between. Germline V CDR1 and CDR2: LGHDT, YNNKEL (reference sequence). This CDR3 is 16 amino acids long. CDR3 nucleotides: TGTGCCAGCAGCCCAAGCCGAGGTGGGTCCTACTACGAGCAGTACTTC. Its translation is CASSPSRGGSYYEQYF.

In this sample, this clonotype turned up many times. J is TRBJ2-7 and V is TRBV29-1, with TRBD1 matching over 7 bases. This CDR3 is 11 amino acids long. Germline assignment: CDR1 SQVTM and CDR2 ANQGSEA. V dropped 7 bases and J dropped 1; count of bases not matched to a gene: 1. The CDR3 sequence is CSGGQSYEQYF. CDR3 nucleotides: TGCAGCGGGGGACAGTCCTACGAGCAGTACTTC.

The V gene is TRBV9, the J gene TRBJ1-2; a weak D match, TRBD1 (5 bases). The CDR3 is 18 residues long. Trimming removed 0 bases at V and 3 bases at J, with 21 bases between. CDR1 SGDLS and CDR2 YYNGEE come from the germline V gene. For the CDR3, the DNA is TGTGCCAGCAGCGTAGTTAATCGGACCTTGTGGGGGGACTATGGCTACACCTTC. Protein: CASSVVNRTLWGDYGYTF.

This clonotype was seen at least ten times. The V and J genes are TRBV12-3 or TRBV12-4 and TRBJ2-5; D ambiguous. Trimming pared 3 bases from V and 2 bases from J, leaving 7 bases between. The CDR3 has 13 amino acids. CDR3 in DNA: TGTGCCAGCAGTTTTGGCCTACAAGAGACCCAGTACTTC. Its protein product is CASSFGLQETQYF.

At least ten counts were recorded for this clonotype. J is TRBJ1-2 and V is TRBV6-2 or TRBV6-3; no firm D call. This CDR3 contains 13 residues. The V and J ends lost 2 bases and 3 bases respectively, with 7 bases between them. Per the germline V gene, CDR1 is MNHEY and CDR2 is SVGEGT. For the CDR3, the DNA is TGTGCCAGCAGTTACCATCAGGACTATGGCTACACCTTC. Its protein product is CASSYHQDYGYTF.

This clonotype has a single count. This CDR3 reads CAIRPKTGGTEAFF. For the CDR3, the DNA is TGTGCCATCAGGCCCAAGACAGGTGGCACTGAAGCTTTCTTT. V is TRBV10-3 and J is TRBJ1-1; perhaps TRBD1 as D (6 bases). This CDR3 is built from 14 residues. Germline CDR1 ENHRY, CDR2 SYGVKD. The V gene lost 6 bases and the J gene lost 4 bases, with 15 bases spanning the gap.

This rearrangement joins TRBV19 to TRBJ1-5; possible D gene TRBD1, 5 bases. This CDR3 has 15 residues. The germline V gene encodes CDR1 LNHDA and CDR2 SQIVND (reference sequence). Trimming took off 7 bases at V and 5 bases at J, with 18 bases between the two ends. CDR3: CASTRRGGFHQPQHF. The CDR3 coding sequence is TGTGCCAGTACTCGAAGGGGAGGGTTCCATCAGCCCCAGCATTTT.

The sample holds one count of this clonotype. This could be a read error, since a much larger clone is one nucleotide away. The chain joins TRBV27 to TRBJ2-7; a possible D gene is TRBD1 (5 bases). The CDR3 is 14 residues long. Trimming shortened V by 2 bases and J by 6 bases, and 14 bases separated the two germline ends. In germline, CDR1 is MNHEY, CDR2 SMNVEV (reference sequence). The DNA for the CDR3 is TGTGCCAGCAGTTTAAACTCAGACAGCTGCGAGCAGTACTTC. This codes for CASSLNSDSCEQYF.

Notes on this clonotype: Germline and junction disagree at one end, which may indicate a read error. The chain joins TRBV6-9 to TRBJ1-2, with D uncertain. CDR1 MNHGY and CDR2 SVAAGI come from the germline V gene. This CDR3 contains 14 residues. CDR3 DNA sequence: TGTGCCGGCAGTTCCAGCTGGATAGGGAACGGCTACACCTTC. It is translated as CAGSSSWIGNGYTF.

The rearrangement links TRBV5-1 to TRBJ1-4; the D gene is possibly TRBD1 (5 bases). The ends were cut back, 3 bases at V and 1 base at J, with 10 bases in the middle. Germline loops: CDR1 SGHRS, CDR2 YFSETQ. The CDR3 is 15 amino acids. CDR3 amino acids: CASSSSGKTNEKLFF. The CDR3 nucleotides read TGCGCCAGCAGCTCGTCAGGGAAAACTAATGAAAAACTGTTTTTT.

The CDR3 nucleotides read TGTGCCAGTCAGGACACCGGGTTCCGCTACGAGCAGTACTTC. Protein sequence: CASQDTGFRYEQYF. The chain carries TRBV6-1 and TRBJ2-7, with D possibly being TRBD1 (5 bases). The CDR3 is made up of 14 amino acids. Trimming removed 9 bases at V and 3 bases at J, with 18 bases between. Germline V gene data show CDR1 as MNHNS and CDR2 as SASEGT.

This clonotype was found a few times. The rearrangement joins TRBV3-1 to TRBJ2-7, with D uncertain. CDR1 is LGHDT and CDR2 is YNNKEL in the germline V gene (reference sequence). The CDR3 spans 17 residues. Deletions cut 2 bases from V and 0 bases from J, with 17 bases between. In nucleotides, the CDR3 is TGTGCCAGCAGCCAACAAGGGTTGGGTAGGAGCTCCTACGAGCAGTACTTC. It specifies CASSQQGLGRSSYEQYF.

This clonotype was seen repeatedly, ten times or more. The V and J genes are TRBV28 and TRBJ1-1, with D hard to call. V was cut by 6 bases and J by 3 bases, with 5 bases left in between. The germline V gene encodes CDR1 MDHEN and CDR2 SYDVKM. CDR3 length equals 11 residues. The CDR3 nucleotides read TGTGCCAGCAGACTACACACTGAAGCTTTCTTT. Translating it yields CASRLHTEAFF.

This clonotype was observed a few times. The V and J genes are TRBV5-1 and TRBJ2-4; perhaps TRBD2 as D (6 bases). Between the trimmed V and J ends, which lost 7 bases and 8 bases, there was a span of 19 bases. This CDR3 spans 14 amino acids. Germline V gene data show CDR1 as SGHRS and CDR2 as YFSETQ. The DNA of the CDR3 is TGCGCCAGCTCACAGGTTAAGAGGGAGGACATTCAGTACTTC. Translating it yields CASSQVKREDIQYF.

V is TRBV2 and J is TRBJ2-1, with D tentatively TRBD2 (6 bases). Germline CDR1 reads SNHLY; CDR2 reads FYNNEI. V lost 8 bases and J 3 bases, leaving 14 bases between the germline ends. This CDR3 is 14 amino acids long. Written as DNA, the CDR3 is TGTGCCAGCGGGGGGTTGACCAACTACAATGAGCAGTTCTTC. Amino acid sequence: CASGGLTNYNEQFF. Variable domain in full (rest from reference TRBV2 and TRBJ2-1): EPEVTQTPSHQVTQMGQEVILRCVPISNHLYFYWYRQILGQKVEFLVSFYNNEISEKSEIFDDQFSVERPDGSNFTLKIRSTKLEDSAMYFCASGGLTNYNEQFFGPGTRLTVL.

With respect to this clonotype: This may come from a read error, since a much larger clone is one base off. The chain recombines TRBV6-2 or TRBV6-3 with TRBJ1-5, with TRBD1 as a possible D gene (5 bases). The CDR3 has 18 residues. Germline lookup yields CDR1 MNHEY and CDR2 SVGEGT. CDR3 in amino acids: CASSYPNVVRDGNQPQNF. CDR3 in DNA: TGTGCCAGCAGTTACCCCAACGTTGTAAGGGACGGCAATCAGCCCCAGAATTTT.

The V gene is TRBV27, the J gene TRBJ1-6, with D possibly TRBD1 on 6 matching bases. The V gene lost 4 bases and the J gene lost 7 bases, with 11 bases spanning the gap. The CDR3 extends over 14 amino acids. Looked up from germline, CDR1 is MNHEY and CDR2 is SMNVEV (reference sequence). CDR3 residues: CASSSGHQNSPLHF. The CDR3 DNA reads TGTGCCAGCAGTTCGGGACACCAAAATTCACCCCTCCACTTT.

This clonotype was counted a few times. The chain has TRBV4-1 and TRBJ2-7; 7 bases line up with TRBD1. Germline CDR1 and CDR2: MGHRA and YSYEKL. Trimming at V came to 4 bases and at J to 2 bases, leaving 14 bases not matched to a gene. The CDR3 is made up of 17 amino acids. The chain's CDR3 is CASSPRLTRDRAYEQYF. The CDR3 nucleotides are TGCGCCAGCAGCCCGCGGTTGACCCGGGACAGAGCCTACGAGCAGTACTTC.

The chain is built from TRBV10-3 and TRBJ1-5; D is possibly TRBD1 (5 bases). V lost 4 bases to trimming and J lost 4 bases, with 11 bases between them. The CDR3 loop spans 14 amino acids. CDR1 ENHRY and CDR2 SYGVKD come from the germline V gene. CDR3 DNA sequence: TGTGCCATCAGTGCCCAGGGTGAAAATCAGCCCCAGCATTTT. Translation gives CAISAQGENQPQHF.

The genes are TRBV30 and TRBJ1-1, with D possibly being TRBD1 (5 bases). This CDR3 comprises 13 residues. The V end lost 7 bases, the J end lost 11 bases, and 23 bases lay between the germline ends. Per germline, CDR1 GTSNPN and CDR2 SVGIG (reference sequence). In nucleotides, the CDR3 is TGTGCCTTGGAGAGGGGTTCGGGCGTAATGGCTTTCTTT. This translates into CALERGSGVMAFF.